The 10 T cell receptor beta chains listed next were all sequenced from one sample in a study of blood T cell repertoires in COVID-19. TCRdb keeps only in-frame clones here, not all; method: immunoSEQ multiplex PCR. The sample consists of about 43,000 clones, approximately 88% of them appearing once. The source material was peripheral blood. The receptors come from a man between 60 and 70 years old with active COVID-19.

V gene TRBV9 combines with J gene TRBJ2-1, with 10 positions matching TRBD2. The CDR3 runs 16 residues. V trimming: 4 bases; J trimming: 0 bases; junction bases outside the gene matches: 4. Germline V gene data show CDR1 as SGDLS and CDR2 as YYNGEE. In DNA, the CDR3 is TGTGCCAGCAGCTCTAGCGGGAGCTTCTCCTACAATGAGCAGTTCTTC. Translating it yields CASSSSGSFSYNEQFF.

The rearrangement joins TRBV5-8 to TRBJ2-3; 9 nucleotides line up with TRBD1. Unmatched junction bases numbered 4, after V lost 2 bases and J lost 3 bases. The germline CDR1 and CDR2 sequences are SGHTS and YDEGEE. The length of the CDR3 is 15 residues. CDR3 sequence reads: CASSFAGTGTDTQYF. CDR3 in DNA: TGTGCCAGCAGCTTCGCCGGGACAGGGACAGATACGCAGTATTTT.

This rearrangement joins TRBV30 to TRBJ2-5; the match to TRBD2 covers 9 bases. The V and J ends lost 2 bases and 0 bases, in that order; junction bases with no gene match: 4. The CDR3 covers 15 residues. Germline-derived CDR1 and CDR2 are GTSNPN and SVGIG (reference sequence). The chain's CDR3 is CAWSFSGGHQETQYF. In DNA, the CDR3 is TGTGCCTGGAGTTTTAGCGGGGGCCACCAAGAGACCCAGTACTTC.

The chain employs TRBV3-1 (or the pseudogene TRBV3-2) and TRBJ2-7; 11 nucleotides align to TRBD2. The J segment lost 5 bases and the V segment lost 0 bases, leaving 9 bases of the junction unmatched. This CDR3 is 17 amino acids long. Looked up from germline, CDR1 is LGHDT and CDR2 is YNNKEL (reference sequence). The CDR3 reads CASSQDLVAGGPHEQYF. DNA of the CDR3: TGTGCCAGCAGCCAAGACCTGGTAGCGGGGGGGCCCCACGAGCAGTACTTC.

J is TRBJ1-1 and V is TRBV28, with 9 bases fitting TRBD1. The CDR3 length is 13 residues. Germline CDR1 is MDHEN and CDR2 is SYDVKM. V gave up 6 bases and J gave up 2 bases; unmatched junction bases: 1. In nucleotides, the CDR3 is TGTGCCAGCAGGGGACAGGGCAACACTGAAGCTTTCTTT. Its translation is CASRGQGNTEAFF.

V and J are TRBV6-1 and TRBJ2-1; TRBD2 agrees at 7 bases. The CDR3 has 15 amino acids. Germline V gene sequence: CDR1 MNHNS, CDR2 SASEGT. J was trimmed by 4 bases and V by 1 base; bases with no gene match: 4. CDR3 sequence (DNA): TGTGCCAGCAGTGAAGAGGGCGGGGGATACAATGAGCAGTTCTTC. This translates into CASSEEGGGYNEQFF.

This rearrangement joins TRBV7-2 to TRBJ2-3; possibly TRBD2 for D (6 bases). V was pared by 6 bases and J by 0 bases, with 13 bases between. Germline V lookup: CDR1 SGHTA, CDR2 FQGNSA. This CDR3 has 15 amino acids. CDR3 DNA sequence: TGTGCCAGCAGAAACCCGGGACTTAGCACAGATACGCAGTATTTT. The encoded protein is CASRNPGLSTDTQYF.

This chain links TRBV3-1 (or the pseudogene TRBV3-2) with TRBJ2-7; D not resolved. This CDR3 spans 12 amino acids. CDR1 is LGHDT, CDR2 YNNKEL, per germline (reference sequence). The V gene lost 3 bases and the J gene lost 0 bases, with 3 bases spanning the gap. Here the CDR3 DNA reads TGTGCCAGCAGCCATTACTCCTACGAGCAGTACTTC. Its translation: CASSHYSYEQYF.

In this sample, this clone turned up a few times. The V and J genes are TRBV27 and TRBJ2-7; 7 positions match TRBD1. The CDR3 spans 14 residues. Trimming removed 2 bases from V and 3 bases from J; junction bases left unmatched: 4. Germline-derived CDR1 and CDR2 are MNHEY and SMNVEV (reference sequence). The CDR3 loop is CASSLPGQIYEQYF. The CDR3, as DNA: TGTGCCAGCAGTTTACCGGGACAGATCTACGAGCAGTACTTC.

The J gene is TRBJ2-5, the V gene TRBV6-2 or TRBV6-3; 9 bases are shared with TRBD1. V was pared by 2 bases and J by 7 bases, with 2 bases of the junction left unmatched. Germline V lookup: CDR1 MNHEY, CDR2 SVGEGT. The CDR3 loop spans 13 amino acids. The CDR3, as DNA: TGTGCCAGCAGTTACCCGACAGGGGGGACCCAGTACTTC. Residues: CASSYPTGGTQYF.